The 21 T cell receptor beta chains presented below share a single source sample, sequenced in a study of cytomegalovirus exposure and HLA in healthy donors. The data were produced by immunoSEQ multiplex PCR, yet TCRdb's version contains in-frame clones alone and is incomplete. The sample has approximately 220,000 clones; about nine tenths are singletons. Specimen: PBMCs. These receptors were collected from a woman aged 18-29 years in good health and CMV-seronegative.

This clone appeared once. The chain recombines TRBV5-1 with TRBJ1-5, with unresolved D. This CDR3 region has 13 residues. Germline lookup yields CDR1 SGHRS and CDR2 YFSETQ. Trimming shortened V by 2 bases and J by 5 bases, and 8 bases separated the two germline ends. The CDR3 sequence is CASSLFGDQPQHF. The CDR3 coding sequence is TGCGCCAGCAGCTTATTCGGTGATCAGCCCCAGCATTTT.

This clone was picked up a small number of times. The rearrangement links TRBV11-2 to TRBJ2-7, with 10 bases aligning to TRBD2. Per the germline V gene, CDR1 is SGHAT and CDR2 is FQNNGV. The CDR3 extends over 17 amino acids. Trimming removed 2 bases from V and 3 bases from J; junction bases left unmatched: 10. The CDR3 DNA follows: TGTGCCAGCAGCTTATGGCTAGCGGGAGTACAAAACTACGAGCAGTACTTC. The encoded protein is CASSLWLAGVQNYEQYF.

This chain uses TRBV5-8 with TRBJ1-5; D is unclear. The CDR3 loop spans 17 amino acids. V was clipped by 0 bases and J by 0 bases, with 13 bases between them. The V gene's germline CDR1 is SGHTS and CDR2 YDEGEE. The DNA of the CDR3 is TGTGCCAGCAGCTTGGTAATTGCGGTAGATAGCAATCAGCCCCAGCATTTT. This gives the protein CASSLVIAVDSNQPQHF.

The V and J genes are TRBV6-5 and TRBJ1-6; 8 bases agree with TRBD1. This CDR3 has 15 amino acids. J was trimmed by 7 bases and V by 6 bases; bases with no gene match: 8. CDR1 is MNHEY and CDR2 is SVGAGI in the germline V gene. The CDR3 nucleotides read TGTGCCAGCAGGCAAAAGGACAGGGAGAATTCACCCCTCCACTTT. Protein sequence: CASRQKDRENSPLHF.

The J gene is TRBJ2-5, the V gene TRBV30; no clear D gene. The length of the CDR3 is 11 residues. V lost 3 bases and J 3 bases, leaving 5 bases between the germline ends. The germline CDR1 and CDR2 sequences are GTSNPN and SVGIG (reference sequence). The CDR3 protein is CAWSLKETQYF. For the CDR3, the DNA is TGTGCCTGGAGCCTAAAAGAGACCCAGTACTTC. The full variable domain, in which reference TRBV30 and TRBJ2-5 provide the parts outside the CDR3, is SQTIHQWPATLVQPVGSPLSLECTVEGTSNPNLYWYRQAAGRGLQLLFYSVGIGQISSEVPQNLSASRPQDRQFILSSKKLLLSDSGFYLCAWSLKETQYFGPGTRLLVL.

The rearrangement uses TRBV28 and TRBJ2-5; possibly TRBD2 for D (5 bases). V was cut by 7 bases and J by 5 bases, with 17 bases left in between. Germline V gene lookup returns CDR1 MDHEN and CDR2 SYDVKM. This CDR3 has 14 residues. CDR3 coding DNA: TGTGCCAGCACCAGACGGGGTCTTTCTGAGACCCAGTACTTC. This gives the protein CASTRRGLSETQYF.

The chain uses TRBV27 and TRBJ2-6; D is ambiguous. CDR3 length: 13 amino acids. Trimming shortened V by 2 bases and J by 7 bases, and 6 bases separated the two germline ends. Germline-derived CDR1 and CDR2 are MNHEY and SMNVEV (reference sequence). In nucleotides, the CDR3 is TGTGCCAGCAGTTTAGCGGAAGCCAACGTCCTGACTTTC. Translation: CASSLAEANVLTF.

The rearrangement uses TRBV5-1 and TRBJ2-1; 9 nucleotides agree with TRBD2. CDR1 is SGHRS and CDR2 is YFSETQ in the germline V gene. The CDR3 has 15 amino acids. V dropped 0 bases and J dropped 4; count of bases not matched to a gene: 2. DNA for the CDR3: TGCGCCAGCAGCTTGGATACTAGCGGGTACAATGAGCAGTTCTTC. Its translation: CASSLDTSGYNEQFF.

CDR3 loop: CASSLTSGYTDTQYF. CDR3 nucleotides: TGTGCCAGCAGCTTAACTAGCGGATACACAGATACGCAGTATTTT. The rearrangement joins TRBV11-3 to TRBJ2-3; 8 positions match TRBD2. The length of the CDR3 is 15 residues. V trimming: 2 bases; J trimming: 2 bases; junction bases outside the gene matches: 3. Germline CDR1 and CDR2: SGHNT and YENEEA.

This chain links TRBV4-2 with TRBJ2-7, with D possibly TRBD2 on 6 matching bases. With 4 bases removed from V and 7 bases from J, the gap between germline ends came to 20 bases. Germline CDR1 reads LGHNA; CDR2 reads YNFKEQ. The length of the CDR3 is 15 residues. The CDR3 DNA sequence: TGTGCCAGCAGCCCGGCGGGACGCTCAAAAGCGGAGCAGTACTTC. Translating gives CASSPAGRSKAEQYF.

The genes are TRBV28 and TRBJ1-4, with a tentative D call TRBD1 (6 bases). CDR1 and CDR2 from the germline V gene are MDHEN and SYDVKM. The CDR3 length is 14 residues. Trimming pared 4 bases from V and 0 bases from J, leaving 6 bases between. CDR3 DNA: TGTGCCAGCAGTTCAGGGGCAACTAATGAAAAACTGTTTTTT. Translated, it gives CASSSGATNEKLFF. The whole variable domain, filled in from reference TRBV28 and TRBJ1-4, reads DVKVTQSSRYLVKRTGEKVFLECVQDMDHENMFWYRQDPGLGLRLIYFSYDVKMKEKGDIPEGYSVSREKKERFSLILESASTNQTSMYLCASSSGATNEKLFFGSGTQLSVL.

The chain recombines TRBV29-1 with TRBJ2-7; the match to TRBD1 covers 10 bases. V lost 7 bases, J lost 3 bases, and 3 bases stayed unmatched. Germline V lookup: CDR1 SQVTM, CDR2 ANQGSEA. The CDR3 is made up of 12 amino acids. CDR3 region: CSARTGGYEQYF. The CDR3 DNA is TGCAGCGCAAGGACAGGGGGCTACGAGCAGTACTTC.

The CDR3: CASSEMVEFAIQYF. In nucleotides, the CDR3 is TGCGCCAGCAGTGAGATGGTTGAGTTTGCCATTCAGTACTTC. V usage is TRBV10-2 and J usage is TRBJ2-4; D unresolved. The germline V and J ends were trimmed by 2 bases and 9 bases, with 14 bases remaining between them. Germline CDR1 WSHSY, CDR2 SAAADI. This CDR3 has 14 residues.

The DNA of the CDR3 is TGTGCCAGCAGCGCCAACAGGGATGGGGGGGACGAGCAGTACTTC. This translates into CASSANRDGGDEQYF. The chain combines TRBV28 with TRBJ2-7, with D possibly being TRBD2 (7 bases). V was pared by 6 bases and J by 5 bases, with 20 bases between. This CDR3 has 15 residues. From germline, CDR1 is MDHEN and CDR2 SYDVKM. Using reference TRBV28 and TRBJ2-7 for the parts outside the CDR3, the full variable domain is DVKVTQSSRYLVKRTGEKVFLECVQDMDHENMFWYRQDPGLGLRLIYFSYDVKMKEKGDIPEGYSVSREKKERFSLILESASTNQTSMYLCASSANRDGGDEQYFGPGTRLTVT.

The rearrangement links TRBV19 to TRBJ2-3; 7 nucleotides line up with TRBD2. CDR3 length equals 15 residues. The V segment lost 6 bases and the J segment 2 bases; nucleotides outside the gene matches: 8. Germline V gene data show CDR1 as LNHDA and CDR2 as SQIVND (reference sequence). The CDR3 here is CASSPLAIYTDTQYF. As DNA, the CDR3 is TGTGCCAGTAGCCCACTAGCGATCTACACAGATACGCAGTATTTT.

This sequence joins TRBV28 and TRBJ1-4; TRBD1 is a possible D gene (6 bases). Trimming removed 10 bases at V and 4 bases at J, with 13 bases between. Germline V gives CDR1 MDHEN, CDR2 SYDVKM. The CDR3 totals 13 residues. This chain's CDR3 is CATETGSNEKLFF. Here the CDR3 DNA reads TGTGCCACCGAAACAGGGAGTAATGAAAAACTGTTTTTT.

The chain combines TRBV2 with TRBJ1-3; 8 bases align to TRBD1. Germline V gives CDR1 SNHLY, CDR2 FYNNEI. There are 16 residues in the CDR3. The J segment lost 0 bases and the V segment lost 6 bases, leaving 7 bases of the junction unmatched. CDR3 loop: CASRWDRLSSGNTIYF. Here the CDR3 DNA reads TGTGCCAGCAGGTGGGACAGGCTCTCCTCTGGAAACACCATATATTTT.

The chain has TRBV6-5 and TRBJ1-1, with a possible D match to TRBD1 (6 bases). Germline V gives CDR1 MNHEY, CDR2 SVGAGI. Trimming shortened V by 2 bases and J by 5 bases, and 12 bases separated the two germline ends. The CDR3 is made up of 14 amino acids. CDR3 region: CASSYNTGLTEAFF. The CDR3 DNA reads TGTGCCAGCAGTTACAACACAGGGTTGACTGAAGCTTTCTTT.

V usage is TRBV2 and J usage is TRBJ1-2, with 8 bases fitting TRBD1. CDR3 length: 13 amino acids. Trimming removed 8 bases from V and 3 bases from J; junction bases left unmatched: 5. Per the germline V gene, CDR1 is SNHLY and CDR2 is FYNNEI. The CDR3 protein is CASGQGEDYGYTF. CDR3 nucleotides: TGTGCCAGCGGACAGGGTGAGGACTATGGCTACACCTTC.

The chain combines TRBV5-6 with TRBJ2-3; the match to TRBD2 covers 7 bases. J was trimmed by 5 bases and V by 6 bases; bases with no gene match: 15. The CDR3 runs to 16 residues. Per the germline V gene, CDR1 is SGHDT and CDR2 is YYEEEE. The CDR3 region is CASIKKGGPWKDTQYF. The CDR3 nucleotides are TGTGCCAGCATCAAGAAGGGAGGGCCTTGGAAAGATACGCAGTATTTT.

This chain joins TRBV6-1 and TRBJ1-1; 9 bases align to TRBD1. Germline assignment: CDR1 MNHNS and CDR2 SASEGT. V shed 2 bases and J 4 bases; nucleotides not matched to a gene: 11. The length of the CDR3 is 17 residues. CDR3: CASSEWGGQGGVTEAFF. The CDR3, as DNA: TGTGCCAGCAGTGAATGGGGGGGACAGGGTGGGGTCACTGAAGCTTTCTTT.